The 2 T cell receptor beta chains below come from one sample, sequenced in a study of blood T cell repertoires in COVID-19. The data were produced by immunoSEQ multiplex PCR, yet TCRdb's version contains in-frame clones alone and is incomplete. This table has roughly 150,000 clones, under 95% appearing once. Sequencing input: peripheral blood. The source is a man aged 18 to 29 with acute or convalescent COVID-19.

V is TRBV7-7 and J is TRBJ2-7; TRBD1 might be the D (5 bases). V lost 8 bases to trimming and J lost 6 bases, with 17 bases between them. CDR3 size: 13 residues. The V gene's germline CDR1 is SSHAT and CDR2 FNYEAQ (reference sequence). As DNA, the CDR3 is TGTGCCAGCTCCCTGCGACAGTCCGGCGAGCAGTACTTC. It specifies CASSLRQSGEQYF.

This clone has only one observation. This chain connects TRBV5-1 to TRBJ1-1; TRBD1 aligns across 9 bases. The CDR3 runs 17 residues. V gave up 4 bases and J gave up 2 bases; unmatched junction bases: 12. Germline values: CDR1 SGHRS, CDR2 YFSETQ. The CDR3 DNA sequence: TGCGCCAGCAGCCCAATAGTACCGGGACAGGGAAACACTGAAGCTTTCTTT. Its protein is CASSPIVPGQGNTEAFF.